What follows are 29 T cell receptor beta chains derived from one specimen sequenced in a study of T-cell reconstitution after alpha-beta-depleted transplantation in children (TCRdb year 2016). Library construction relied on PCR. TCRdb names Illumina HiSeq 2500 as the instrument used. To normalize quantification of the TCRbeta repertoire, the TCR libraries were built with molecular barcoding that relied on unique molecular identifiers. Using fastp trimming at Q25 and MiXCR clonotype assembly, TCRdb reanalyzed the public sequencing data and kept in-frame beta chains. One record per CDR3 amino acid sequence lists the most common genes and DNA. This sample gives about 200,000 distinct CDR3 sequences in total; 17% of them show up just once. The ten largest clones add up to 43% of the sample. Sample treatment or condition, as interpreted from the label and publication: allogeneic hematopoietic cell transplantation with graft depleted of TCRalphabeta T cells and CD19 B cells.

The material was PBMCs, mostly from graft donor cells, obtained 360 days after TCRalphabeta/CD19-depleted stem cell transplant. The receptors here all came from a male patient aged 2 to 10 who had a stem cell transplant for acute lymphoblastic leukemia, so the T cells may come from the graft donor.

This clonotype was counted many times. The chain joins TRBV6-8 to TRBJ1-1, with 8 bases fitting TRBD1. The CDR3 has 16 amino acids. Germline V gene sequence: CDR1 MNHGY, CDR2 SAAAGT. V shed 2 bases and J 4 bases; nucleotides not matched to a gene: 9. The CDR3 sequence: CASSYLRQGLSTEAFF. As DNA, the CDR3 is TGTGCCAGCAGTTACCTTAGACAGGGGTTGAGCACTGAAGCTTTCTTT.

This clonotype has ten or more counts. The chain has TRBV20-1 and TRBJ2-7; no reliable D call. The germline V and J ends were trimmed by 3 bases and 2 bases, with 23 bases remaining between them. The germline V gene encodes CDR1 DFQATT and CDR2 SNEGSKA (reference sequence). CDR3 length equals 17 residues. CDR3 sequence (DNA): TGCAGTGCTAGTCCAAGGTTCGGAGACCACCCCACCTACGAGCAGTACTTC. This codes for CSASPRFGDHPTYEQYF.

The chain employs TRBV9 and TRBJ2-3, with 14 bases fitting TRBD2. Germline V lookup: CDR1 SGDLS, CDR2 YYNGEE. V was clipped by 4 bases and J by 2 bases; unmatched bases: 3. The CDR3 is 16 amino acids. CDR3 loop: CASSQGLAGDTDTQYF. The CDR3 nucleotides are TGTGCCAGCAGCCAGGGACTAGCGGGAGACACAGATACGCAGTATTTT.

This clonotype was recorded a few times. The V gene is TRBV5-1, the J gene TRBJ2-5; D is uncertain. This CDR3 region has 14 residues. Per germline, CDR1 SGHRS and CDR2 YFSETQ. V was shortened by 1 base and J by 2 bases, with 9 bases between the two germline ends. The CDR3 region is CASSLSGQQETQYF. CDR3 bases: TGCGCCAGCAGCTTGTCGGGTCAACAAGAGACCCAGTACTTC. Together with reference TRBV5-1 and TRBJ2-5, the CDR3 gives the full variable domain: KAGVTQTPRYLIKTRGQQVTLSCSPISGHRSVSWYQQTPGQGLQFLFEYFSETQRNKGNFPGRFSGRQFSNSRSEMNVSTLELGDSALYLCASSLSGQQETQYFGPGTRLLVL.

CDR3 bases: TGTGCCAGCAGTTACCTGGGACAGGCTGGAACCACTGAAGCTTTCTTT. Translating it yields CASSYLGQAGTTEAFF. V gene TRBV6-2 or TRBV6-3 combines with J gene TRBJ1-1; 8 positions agree with TRBD1. V gave up 2 bases and J gave up 4 bases; unmatched junction bases: 9. CDR3 length equals 16 residues. Germline V lookup: CDR1 MNHEY, CDR2 SVGEGT.

The V and J genes are TRBV5-1 and TRBJ2-5; D uncertain. The ends were cut back, 0 bases at V and 4 bases at J, with 13 bases in the middle. CDR1 and CDR2 from the germline V gene are SGHRS and YFSETQ. This CDR3 comprises 15 residues. CDR3 nucleotide sequence: TGCGCCAGCAGCTTGGCCGGCACCGGGCGAGAGACCCAGTACTTC. Translation: CASSLAGTGRETQYF. The entire variable domain, with the rest obtained from reference TRBV5-1 and TRBJ2-5, is as follows: KAGVTQTPRYLIKTRGQQVTLSCSPISGHRSVSWYQQTPGQGLQFLFEYFSETQRNKGNFPGRFSGRQFSNSRSEMNVSTLELGDSALYLCASSLAGTGRETQYFGPGTRLLVL.

This chain joins TRBV4-3 and TRBJ2-3, with a possible D match to TRBD1 (6 bases). This CDR3 is 16 amino acids long. The germline V gene has CDR1 LGHNA and CDR2 YSLEER. Between the trimmed V and J ends, which lost 2 bases and 0 bases, there was a span of 12 bases. This chain's CDR3 is CASSQTGMGSTDTQYF. CDR3 in DNA: TGCGCCAGCAGCCAAACAGGGATGGGTAGCACAGATACGCAGTATTTT.

The chain is built from TRBV5-6 and TRBJ1-6, with D perhaps matching TRBD1 (6 bases). The CDR3 consists of 18 residues. The V gene's germline CDR1 is SGHDT and CDR2 YYEEEE. V was cut by 2 bases and J by 5 bases, with 20 bases left in between. The CDR3 coding sequence is TGTGCCAGCAGCTTAATTTCAGACAGGCGCCCTAATAATTCACCCCTCCACTTT. This codes for CASSLISDRRPNNSPLHF.

This chain links TRBV24-1 with TRBJ2-2, with TRBD2 identical over 11 bases. In germline, CDR1 is KGHDR, CDR2 SFDVKD. The CDR3 covers 17 residues. Losses at the gene ends were 3 bases for V and 2 bases for J; bases not matched to a gene: 4. The DNA of the CDR3 is TGTGCCACCAGTGATGTGACTAGCGGGATAAACACCGGGGAGCTGTTTTTT. This codes for CATSDVTSGINTGELFF.

The chain has TRBV20-1 and TRBJ1-6; D is unclear. In germline, CDR1 is DFQATT, CDR2 SNEGSKA (reference sequence). V dropped 6 bases and J dropped 10 bases, with 16 bases sitting between them. The CDR3 extends over 13 amino acids. The CDR3: CSAPGTLESPLHF. In nucleotides, the CDR3 is TGCAGTGCCCCCGGAACTCTGGAATCACCCCTCCACTTT.

This clonotype showed up just a few times. V usage is TRBV6-5 and J usage is TRBJ2-5; no definite D call. The CDR3 runs 12 residues. Germline-derived CDR1 and CDR2 are MNHEY and SVGAGI. Trimming removed 1 base from V and 3 bases from J, with 3 bases in between. The CDR3 coding sequence is TGTGCCAGCAGTTACTGGGAAGAGACCCAGTACTTC. This translates into CASSYWEETQYF.

The chain uses TRBV2 and TRBJ2-1; 12 nucleotides align to TRBD2. V lost 7 bases and J lost 4; bases outside the gene matches: 5. The length of the CDR3 is 15 residues. Germline CDR1 is SNHLY and CDR2 is FYNNEI. The CDR3 DNA is TGTGCCAGCACCTATGGACTAGCGGGATACAATGAGCAGTTCTTC. Amino acids: CASTYGLAGYNEQFF.

The chain has TRBV28 and TRBJ1-4; D is perhaps TRBD1 (6 bases). CDR1 and CDR2 from the germline V gene are MDHEN and SYDVKM. Trimming took 0 bases from V and 8 from J, leaving 13 bases between them. The CDR3 totals 15 residues. The CDR3 DNA is TGTGCCAGCAGTTTATGGGAACAGGGACGCGAAAAACTGTTTTTT. Amino acid sequence: CASSLWEQGREKLFF.

This clonotype was counted between two and nine times. The chain joins TRBV7-2 to TRBJ1-1, with D possibly TRBD1 on 6 matching bases. The CDR3 runs 12 residues. V lost 4 bases and J 4 bases, leaving 7 bases between the germline ends. CDR1 is SGHTA and CDR2 is FQGNSA in the germline V gene. CDR3 amino acids: CASSSRGTEAFF. CDR3 nucleotide sequence: TGTGCCAGCAGCTCCAGGGGCACTGAAGCTTTCTTT.

The chain recombines TRBV5-1 with TRBJ2-2; the match to TRBD2 covers 8 bases. CDR1 and CDR2 from the germline V gene are SGHRS and YFSETQ. The CDR3 is made up of 16 amino acids. The J segment lost 0 bases and the V segment lost 1 base, leaving 2 bases of the junction unmatched. Here the CDR3 DNA reads TGCGCCAGCAGCTTGATACTAGCGGCGAACACCGGGGAGCTGTTTTTT. Its translation is CASSLILAANTGELFF. The variable domain in full, with the rest retrieved from reference TRBV5-1 and TRBJ2-2, is KAGVTQTPRYLIKTRGQQVTLSCSPISGHRSVSWYQQTPGQGLQFLFEYFSETQRNKGNFPGRFSGRQFSNSRSEMNVSTLELGDSALYLCASSLILAANTGELFFGEGSRLTVL.

In this sample, this clonotype turned up a few times. The V and J genes are TRBV19 and TRBJ2-1, with D uncertain. Germline CDR1 and CDR2: LNHDA and SQIVND (reference sequence). The CDR3 length is 13 residues. V was trimmed by 5 bases and J by 5 bases, leaving 10 bases between them. The CDR3 region is CASSFGSNNEQFF. DNA of the CDR3: TGTGCCAGTAGTTTTGGCTCGAACAATGAGCAGTTCTTC.

This rearrangement joins TRBV24-1 to TRBJ2-7; D possibly uses TRBD1 or TRBD2 (6 bases each). From germline, CDR1 is KGHDR and CDR2 SFDVKD. The CDR3 runs to 13 residues. Trimming left V 7 bases short and J 3 bases short, with 12 bases between. The CDR3 reads CATSPGAVYEQYF. DNA for the CDR3: TGTGCCACCAGCCCGGGGGCAGTCTACGAGCAGTACTTC.

This clonotype was found a few times. The chain has TRBV19 and TRBJ2-2; TRBD2 might be the D (6 bases). V lost 6 bases and J lost 6, with 14 bases in between. Germline values: CDR1 LNHDA, CDR2 SQIVND (reference sequence). The CDR3 is 14 amino acids. This CDR3 is CASSLGLMPGELFF. CDR3 coding DNA: TGTGCCAGTAGCCTGGGACTTATGCCCGGGGAGCTGTTTTTT.

The chain carries TRBV12-3 or TRBV12-4 and TRBJ2-7; D gene unclear. Between the trimmed V and J ends, which lost 2 bases and 2 bases, there was a span of 13 bases. The CDR3 runs 15 residues. For the CDR3, the DNA is TGTGCCAGCAGTTTATTGTCCGCCCTGACCTACGAGCAGTACTTC. Its protein product is CASSLLSALTYEQYF.

This clonotype showed up just a few times. This rearrangement joins TRBV7-8 to TRBJ2-3; 10 bases agree with TRBD2. CDR3 length: 17 residues. The germline gives CDR1 SGHVS, CDR2 FQNEAQ. Trimming removed 3 bases from V and 2 bases from J; junction bases left unmatched: 8. The CDR3 here is CASSFLAGGTYTDTQYF. The CDR3 DNA follows: TGTGCCAGCAGCTTTTTAGCGGGGGGTACCTACACAGATACGCAGTATTTT. Combining the CDR3 with reference TRBV7-8 and TRBJ2-3 gives the whole variable domain GAGVSQSPRYKVAKRGQDVALRCDPISGHVSLFWYQQALGQGPEFLTYFQNEAQLDKSGLPSDRFFAERPEGSVSTLKIQRTQQEDSAVYLCASSFLAGGTYTDTQYFGPGTRLTVL.

This clonotype showed up just a few times. The chain links TRBV20-1 to TRBJ2-3; 11 nucleotides agree with TRBD1. The germline V gene has CDR1 DFQATT and CDR2 SNEGSKA (reference sequence). The CDR3 is 15 residues long. The J segment lost 9 bases and the V segment lost 5 bases, leaving 13 bases of the junction unmatched. The chain's CDR3 is CSARIRDRGSGTQYF. In DNA form, the CDR3 reads TGCAGTGCTCGGATCCGGGACAGGGGGTCTGGGACGCAGTATTTT.

This clonotype appeared a single time. This chain connects TRBV5-1 to TRBJ2-5; D possibly uses TRBD1 or TRBD2 (5 bases each). Trimming removed 5 bases at V and 1 base at J, with 18 bases between. The germline CDR1 and CDR2 sequences are SGHRS and YFSETQ. There are 16 residues in the CDR3. The CDR3: CASRPGVGGGQETQYF. CDR3 bases: TGCGCCAGCAGACCGGGTGTCGGTGGGGGCCAAGAGACCCAGTACTTC.

CDR3 sequence (DNA): TGTGCCAGCAGCCAAGATTTAAGGAATGAGCAGTTCTTC. This encodes CASSQDLRNEQFF. J is TRBJ2-1 and V is TRBV4-2, with unresolved D. Trimming cost V 0 bases and J 7 bases, with 7 bases left between them. The V gene's germline CDR1 is LGHNA and CDR2 YNFKEQ. CDR3 length: 13 amino acids.

The rearrangement links TRBV5-1 to TRBJ1-1; D is uncertain. V lost 0 bases, J lost 1 base, and 10 bases lay in between. The germline gives CDR1 SGHRS, CDR2 YFSETQ. This CDR3 region has 15 residues. CDR3 protein: CASSLVAAGNTEAFF. In DNA form, the CDR3 reads TGCGCCAGCAGCTTGGTAGCTGCAGGGAACACTGAAGCTTTCTTT.

This clonotype was found many times. V is TRBV10-3 and J is TRBJ2-6; D is perhaps TRBD2 (5 bases). The V end lost 6 bases, the J end lost 2 bases, and 11 bases lay between the germline ends. The CDR3 runs to 15 residues. Germline V gives CDR1 ENHRY, CDR2 SYGVKD. This chain's CDR3 is CAIRKSGTGANVLTF. Here the CDR3 DNA reads TGTGCCATCAGAAAATCCGGGACTGGGGCCAACGTCCTGACTTTC.

This clonotype was detected many times. The V gene is TRBV15, the J gene TRBJ2-2; the match to TRBD1 covers 7 bases. J gave up 7 bases and V 5 bases, and 7 bases lay outside the gene matches. Germline V gene data show CDR1 as LNHNV and CDR2 as YYDKDF (reference sequence). The CDR3 length is 14 residues. The CDR3 here is CATSRQGFGGELFF. CDR3 bases: TGTGCCACCAGCCGACAGGGATTTGGCGGGGAGCTGTTTTTT.

This chain uses TRBV30 with TRBJ1-5; D remains unclear. The CDR3 is 14 amino acids. Trimming took off 0 bases at V and 7 bases at J, with 13 bases between the two ends. CDR1 and CDR2 (germline): GTSNPN, SVGIG (reference sequence). The CDR3 protein is CAWSVLEGKQPQHF. DNA for the CDR3: TGTGCCTGGAGTGTACTCGAGGGAAAACAGCCCCAGCATTTT.

The CDR3, as DNA: TGCGCCAGCAGCTTGGTGGGGGACTCTGGGGCCAACGTCCTGACTTTC. Translated, it gives CASSLVGDSGANVLTF. This rearrangement joins TRBV5-1 to TRBJ2-6; D is tentatively TRBD1 or TRBD2 (5 bases each). The CDR3 loop spans 16 amino acids. V lost 0 bases and J 0 bases, leaving 7 bases between the germline ends. Germline V gene sequence: CDR1 SGHRS, CDR2 YFSETQ. Variable domain in full (rest from reference TRBV5-1 and TRBJ2-6): KAGVTQTPRYLIKTRGQQVTLSCSPISGHRSVSWYQQTPGQGLQFLFEYFSETQRNKGNFPGRFSGRQFSNSRSEMNVSTLELGDSALYLCASSLVGDSGANVLTFGAGSRLTVL.

This clonotype was seen many times. This chain uses TRBV6-2 or TRBV6-3 with TRBJ2-7; 10 bases are shared with TRBD1. Germline V gene sequence: CDR1 MNHEY, CDR2 SVGEGT. V trimming: 6 bases; J trimming: 0 bases; junction bases outside the gene matches: 2. The CDR3 runs 14 residues. The CDR3 is CASSWTGGSYEQYF. The CDR3, as DNA: TGTGCCAGCAGCTGGACAGGGGGCTCCTACGAGCAGTACTTC.